The rows below give T cell receptor beta chains drawn from one sample of a study of blood T cell repertoires in COVID-19. Libraries were prepared by immunoSEQ multiplex PCR; TCRdb keeps only in-frame clonotypes and omits some of them. This table has 150,000 to 200,000 clones, around 80% appearing once. Sequenced material: peripheral blood. These receptors were taken from a woman of 80 years or more with active or convalescent COVID-19. Each CDR3 is given with its conserved first and last residue. Each record gives: CDR3 DNA, CDR3 protein, V gene, D gene, clone size, J gene. A D gene is named only where the DNA matches it firmly. The size entry is marked missing in some rows and otherwise reads once, few, many or a size class.

TGTGCCAGCTCACCAGGGGGCGGCGAAAAACTGTTTTTT,CASSPGGGEKLFF,TRBV18,NA,few,TRBJ1-4
TGTGCCAGCAGCTTTAACTTGGTGTCTAGCGGGGGGAGAAGCACAGATACGCAGTATTTT,CASSFNLVSSGGRSTDTQYF,TRBV12-1,NA,few,TRBJ2-3
TGTGCCAGCAGCCAAAGGACAGGGGAGAGCGAGCAGTTCTTC,CASSQRTGESEQFF,TRBV3-1/TRBV3-2,TRBD1,NA,TRBJ2-1
TGTGCCAGCAGCGCGGACTACACTGAAGCTTTCTTT,CASSADYTEAFF,TRBV9,NA,NA,TRBJ1-1
TGCGCCACCAAGGTCGGGGTGGGCGAAAAACTGTTTTTT,CATKVGVGEKLFF,TRBV10-2,NA,NA,TRBJ1-4
TGCGCCAGCAGCTTGGACGGACAGAACACTGAAGCTTTCTTT,CASSLDGQNTEAFF,TRBV5-1,NA,NA,TRBJ1-1
TGCAGCGCCACGGGACAGGGGAACACTGAAGCTTTCTTT,CSATGQGNTEAFF,TRBV29-1,TRBD1,NA,TRBJ1-1
TGTGCCAGCAGCCAAGAGGGGACAGGGAGCACCGGGGAGCTGTTTTTT,CASSQEGTGSTGELFF,TRBV4-2,TRBD1,NA,TRBJ2-2
TGTGCCAGCAGTGGGGGGCTTAACGGAAAACTGTTTTTT,CASSGGLNGKLFF,TRBV2,NA,NA,TRBJ1-4
TGTGCCAGCACCGTCAACGAGGGACTGAGGAACACCGGGGAGCTGTTTTTT,CASTVNEGLRNTGELFF,TRBV11-2,NA,NA,TRBJ2-2